A single sample is the source of the 26 T cell receptor beta chains below, sequenced in a study of Ad26.COV2.S vaccination and SARS-CoV-2 variants. Measured with immunoSEQ multiplex PCR; TCRdb has only the in-frame clones, and not every one. The table has over 130,000 clones, 86% seen once; the top ten hold 4.5% to 6%. Sequences were derived from peripheral blood, sampled after recovery from COVID-19. The receptor set was obtained from a human donor who had recovered from COVID-19.

The chain joins TRBV11-2 to TRBJ1-1; tentatively, D is TRBD1 (5 bases). There are 18 residues in the CDR3. The V end was cut by 5 bases, the J end by 0 bases, with 22 bases between. Germline V gene sequence: CDR1 SGHAT, CDR2 FQNNGV. CDR3 in DNA: TGTGCCAGCAGCCCACTTAGGTTTATTTCGGACATGAACACTGAAGCTTTCTTT. This encodes CASSPLRFISDMNTEAFF.

V gene TRBV19 combines with J gene TRBJ1-4; weak D call: TRBD1 (5 bases). The ends were cut back, 3 bases at V and 5 bases at J, with 19 bases in the middle. This CDR3 has 17 amino acids. The germline V gene has CDR1 LNHDA and CDR2 SQIVND (reference sequence). CDR3 DNA: TGTGCCAGTAGTATGAGTCTGGTGCGACAGCAGAATGAAAAACTGTTTTTT. Encoded protein: CASSMSLVRQQNEKLFF.

CDR3 in amino acids: CASSPGLGGERYNEQFF. The CDR3 bases are TGTGCCAGCTCACCCGGCTTAGGTGGTGAGCGGTACAATGAGCAGTTCTTC. This sequence joins TRBV18 and TRBJ2-1, with D possibly matching TRBD2 (5 bases). The V end was cut by 3 bases, the J end by 4 bases, with 19 bases between. There are 17 residues in the CDR3. Germline V lookup: CDR1 KGHSH, CDR2 LQKENI.

The chain has TRBV18 and TRBJ1-6; 9 bases fit TRBD1. V was clipped by 5 bases and J by 6 bases; unmatched bases: 11. The CDR3 covers 17 residues. From germline, CDR1 is KGHSH and CDR2 LQKENI. CDR3 protein: CASSTTTTGGINSPLHF. CDR3 nucleotides: TGTGCCAGCTCAACCACTACGACAGGGGGGATTAATTCACCCCTCCACTTT.

This chain links TRBV6-5 with TRBJ1-1, with D maybe TRBD1 (6 bases). CDR1 and CDR2 from the germline V gene are MNHEY and SVGAGI. This CDR3 spans 14 amino acids. The V and J ends lost 0 bases and 4 bases respectively, with 9 bases between them. CDR3 bases: TGTGCCAGCAGTTACTCGGGGGCGCGCACTGAAGCTTTCTTT. This gives the protein CASSYSGARTEAFF.

The gene calls are TRBV5-6 and TRBJ1-4; D is unresolved. Trimming removed 0 bases at V and 8 bases at J, with 8 bases between. Germline V lookup: CDR1 SGHDT, CDR2 YYEEEE. This CDR3 has 13 residues. The CDR3 loop is CASSLGRNEKLFF. The CDR3 bases are TGTGCCAGCAGCTTGGGACGCAACGAAAAACTGTTTTTT.

The chain joins TRBV6-6 to TRBJ1-1; 8 nucleotides agree with TRBD1. V lost 6 bases, J lost 0 bases, and 6 bases stayed unmatched. The CDR3 runs to 15 residues. Germline V gene lookup returns CDR1 MNHNY and CDR2 SVGAGI (reference sequence). The CDR3 is CASSVQGGLNTEAFF. The CDR3 DNA follows: TGTGCCAGCAGCGTACAGGGGGGGTTGAACACTGAAGCTTTCTTT.

The rearrangement uses TRBV28 and TRBJ2-3; 7 bases are a match to TRBD2. Germline V gene sequence: CDR1 MDHEN, CDR2 SYDVKM. The V segment lost 3 bases and the J segment 4 bases; nucleotides outside the gene matches: 22. This CDR3 region has 20 residues. In DNA, the CDR3 is TGTGCCAGCAGTTTCAAGGAAGGGTCAAAAGCGGGGTGGGTCCCAGATACGCAGTATTTT. Encoded protein: CASSFKEGSKAGWVPDTQYF.

As to this clone: This specimen includes other DNA sequences encoding the same CDR3. This chain links TRBV5-1 with TRBJ2-7, with no clear D. Germline lookup yields CDR1 SGHRS and CDR2 YFSETQ. V was cut by 4 bases and J by 1 base, with 6 bases left in between. The length of the CDR3 is 12 residues. Here the CDR3 reads CASSPDSYEQYF. The CDR3 coding sequence is TGCGCCAGCAGCCCGGATTCCTACGAGCAGTACTTC.

The rearrangement joins TRBV25-1 to TRBJ2-2, with D maybe TRBD2 (6 bases). Between the trimmed V and J ends, which lost 1 base and 6 bases, there was a span of 15 bases. The CDR3 has 16 residues. The germline V gene has CDR1 MGHDK and CDR2 SYGVNS. DNA of the CDR3: TGTGCCAGCAGTGAATGGGAGGTCGGAAGGGCCGGGGAGCTGTTTTTT. Its protein is CASSEWEVGRAGELFF.

CDR3 amino acids: CASSPPGQSELNTEAFF. In DNA form, the CDR3 reads TGTGCCAGCAGTCCCCCCGGACAGAGTGAATTGAACACTGAAGCTTTCTTT. The chain is built from TRBV28 and TRBJ1-1, with a tentative D call TRBD1 (6 bases). The V gene's germline CDR1 is MDHEN and CDR2 SYDVKM. This CDR3 comprises 17 residues. V lost 5 bases and J 0 bases, leaving 19 bases between the germline ends. The full variable domain, completed using reference TRBV28 and TRBJ1-1, is DVKVTQSSRYLVKRTGEKVFLECVQDMDHENMFWYRQDPGLGLRLIYFSYDVKMKEKGDIPEGYSVSREKKERFSLILESASTNQTSMYLCASSPPGQSELNTEAFFGQGTRLTVV.

The table lists this clone with a few counts. The V gene is TRBV11-3, the J gene TRBJ2-7; D is ambiguous. Germline CDR1 is SGHNT and CDR2 is YENEEA. This CDR3 is 15 amino acids long. The V end lost 5 bases, the J end lost 4 bases, and 18 bases lay between the germline ends. The CDR3 region is CASSPGLGVRYEQYF. CDR3 sequence (DNA): TGTGCCAGCAGCCCCGGTCTTGGGGTTCGGTACGAGCAGTACTTC.

This chain joins TRBV5-8 and TRBJ1-1; no clear D gene. V dropped 6 bases and J dropped 3 bases, with 9 bases sitting between them. CDR1 and CDR2 (germline): SGHTS, YDEGEE. The CDR3 has 12 residues. As DNA, the CDR3 is TGTGCCAGCAAAATTGGTCACACTGAAGCTTTCTTT. It is translated as CASKIGHTEAFF. Full variable domain (rest looked up from reference TRBV5-8 and TRBJ1-1): EAGVTQSPTHLIKTRGQQATLRCSPISGHTSVYWYQQALGLGLQFLLWYDEGEERNRGNFPPRFSGRQFPNYSSELNVNALELEDSALYLCASKIGHTEAFFGQGTRLTVV.

The chain links TRBV11-2 to TRBJ1-2, with D possibly being TRBD1 (5 bases). Trimming took off 5 bases at V and 8 bases at J, with 18 bases between the two ends. Germline values: CDR1 SGHAT, CDR2 FQNNGV. The CDR3 totals 14 residues. CDR3 residues: CASSPGGYQGGYTF. Here the CDR3 DNA reads TGTGCCAGCAGCCCAGGAGGCTATCAGGGAGGCTACACCTTC.

The chain employs TRBV5-1 and TRBJ1-1; TRBD1 matches 9 bases. J was trimmed by 6 bases and V by 3 bases; bases with no gene match: 6. The germline CDR1 and CDR2 sequences are SGHRS and YFSETQ. The CDR3 totals 14 residues. Written as DNA, the CDR3 is TGCGCCAGCAGCTCCACAGGGGGCTCTGCTGAAGCTTTCTTT. Protein product: CASSSTGGSAEAFF.

The chain carries TRBV7-2 and TRBJ1-6; D is uncertain. The V end lost 7 bases, the J end lost 0 bases, and 7 bases lay between the germline ends. The CDR3 contains 14 residues. From germline, CDR1 is SGHTA and CDR2 FQGNSA. In nucleotides, the CDR3 is TGTGCCAGCAAGGCGGACTCCTATAATTCACCCCTCCACTTT. Translated: CASKADSYNSPLHF.

The CDR3 loop reads CASSLAKGVQFF. The CDR3 DNA reads as TGTGCCAGCAGCTTAGCGAAGGGGGTGCAGTTCTTC. This chain links TRBV7-2 with TRBJ2-1, with D possibly TRBD1 on 6 matching bases. The CDR3 consists of 12 residues. Germline CDR1 and CDR2: SGHTA and FQGNSA. Trimming removed 0 bases at V and 12 bases at J, with 9 bases between.

The chain is built from TRBV6-5 and TRBJ1-4; TRBD1 matches 7 bases. CDR1 is MNHEY and CDR2 is SVGAGI in the germline V gene. The CDR3 runs 15 residues. Unmatched junction bases numbered 10, after V lost 7 bases and J lost 5 bases. The CDR3 reads CASTDRGQPNEKLFF. Here the CDR3 DNA reads TGTGCCAGCACCGACCGGGGACAGCCAAATGAAAAACTGTTTTTT.

The J gene is TRBJ2-5, the V gene TRBV6-5; D might be TRBD2 (7 bases). CDR3 length: 16 amino acids. Trimming removed 2 bases from V and 1 base from J, with 14 bases in between. Germline V CDR1 and CDR2: MNHEY, SVGAGI. The CDR3 region has the DNA TGTGCCAGCAGTTACGGTGGGGAGGGGGTCCAAGAGACCCAGTACTTC. This sequence encodes CASSYGGEGVQETQYF.

The genes are TRBV6-2 or TRBV6-3 and TRBJ1-2; D gene ambiguous. Trimming took 2 bases from V and 6 from J, leaving 13 bases between them. This CDR3 contains 14 residues. CDR1 is MNHEY, CDR2 SVGEGT, per germline. CDR3 sequence: CASSYVSILNGYTF. In DNA form, the CDR3 reads TGTGCCAGCAGTTACGTCAGCATTTTGAATGGCTACACCTTC.

The chain combines TRBV30 with TRBJ1-6; a possible D gene is TRBD1 (5 bases). CDR1 GTSNPN and CDR2 SVGIG come from the germline V gene (reference sequence). V was pared by 4 bases and J by 6 bases, with 13 bases between. This CDR3 contains 14 residues. The CDR3 DNA reads TGTGCCTGGAATGGATGGGGCACTAATTCACCCCTCCACTTT. It yields the protein CAWNGWGTNSPLHF.

V gene TRBV21-1 combines with J gene TRBJ1-5; the table names TRBD1, a call not compared with the DNA. TRBV21-1 is a pseudogene. CDR3 length: 14 residues. This CDR3 is CASWQGDSNQPQHF. In DNA, the CDR3 is TGTGCCAGCTGGCAGGGGGATAGCAATCAGCCCCAGCATTTT.

V usage is TRBV19 and J usage is TRBJ2-1; 12 bases agree with TRBD2. V was pared by 6 bases and J by 6 bases, with 6 bases of the junction left unmatched. The CDR3 runs 15 residues. Germline V lookup: CDR1 LNHDA, CDR2 SQIVND (reference sequence). This CDR3 reads CASRTLAGGSNEQFF. In DNA form, the CDR3 reads TGTGCCAGTAGAACACTAGCGGGGGGTTCCAATGAGCAGTTCTTC.

The rearrangement links TRBV28 to TRBJ2-7; D might be TRBD1 (6 bases). This CDR3 is built from 14 residues. Germline loops: CDR1 MDHEN, CDR2 SYDVKM. The ends were cut back, 2 bases at V and 6 bases at J, with 14 bases in the middle. CDR3 sequence: CASSLRGSGVEQYF. Written as DNA, the CDR3 is TGTGCCAGCAGTTTACGAGGTTCAGGGGTCGAGCAGTACTTC.

The gene calls are TRBV10-2 and TRBJ2-2, with D unclear. The CDR3 runs to 14 residues. Deletions cut 6 bases from V and 1 base from J, with 9 bases between. Germline assignment: CDR1 WSHSY and CDR2 SAAADI. The CDR3 DNA follows: TGCGCCAGCAGGTTCCCTTGGAACACCGGGGAGCTGTTTTTT. Its translation is CASRFPWNTGELFF.

This clone was seen only a few times. V is TRBV7-9 and J is TRBJ1-3; 7 bases agree with TRBD1. This CDR3 contains 17 residues. Germline V CDR1 and CDR2: SEHNR, FQNEAQ (reference sequence). J lost 2 bases, V lost 4 bases, and 11 bases had no gene match. CDR3 nucleotide sequence: TGTGCCAGCAGCTCTCAGACAGGGACCGGTGCTGGAAACACCATATATTTT. Translating it yields CASSSQTGTGAGNTIYF.